This T cell receptor beta chain was identified during a study of tissue T cells after allogeneic stem cell transplantation. As concerns this clone: Antigen specificity is unknown.

Study-level results: Across patients, clones rarely overlapped, yet motif clusters were shared tissue-specifically.

Looked up from germline, CDR1 is LNHDA and CDR2 is SQIVND (reference sequence). The CDR3 spans 15 residues. Germline trimming cut 3 bases from V and 8 bases from J; bases unmatched to any gene: 7. Profiled with immunoSEQ multiplex PCR; TCRdb holds only in-frame clones, not every one. The repertoire holds several thousand clones, with approximately 70% as singletons. The sequencing here drew on tissue from the stomach, taken at autopsy. The clonotype was recovered from a woman between 18 and 50 years old with breast cancer. The chain links TRBV19 to TRBJ2-1; TRBD1 matches 10 bases. The CDR3 is CASSIVGQGDDEQFF. The CDR3 DNA reads as TGTGCCAGTAGTATTGTCGGACAGGGGGACGATGAGCAGTTCTTC.